The next 9 T cell receptor beta chains were all read from a single sample in a study of response to subunit inactivated influenza vaccine (dated by TCRdb to between 2017 and 2018). The library was obtained by RT-PCR. The listed sequencing device is Illumina HiSeq 2500. In TCRdb, the public reads were trimmed at Q25 with fastp and aligned with MiXCR, with productive beta chains retained. Each record represents a unique CDR3 protein, reported with the most common genes and DNA among its rows. The sample records 650,000 or so distinct CDR3 sequences, 14% of which are singletons. Roughly 7.2% of the sample is in the top ten clones. Sequences were derived from PBMCs from blood, sampled approximately 15 days before vaccination. The receptors were gathered from a man in his fifties or sixties who received an inactivated influenza vaccine. Donor details come from another sample of the same person, matched by shared clones.

The chain recombines TRBV7-9 with TRBJ2-5, with D tentatively TRBD1 (5 bases). V gave up 3 bases and J gave up 3 bases, with 5 bases separating them. The germline V gene encodes CDR1 SEHNR and CDR2 FQNEAQ (reference sequence). The CDR3 covers 12 residues. The CDR3 loop is CASSFREETQYF. The CDR3 DNA is TGTGCCAGCAGCTTCAGGGAAGAGACCCAGTACTTC.

This clonotype was found many times. The chain uses TRBV5-1 and TRBJ2-7; 8 bases agree with TRBD1. The CDR3 has 13 residues. V gave up 4 bases and J gave up 3 bases; unmatched junction bases: 3. The germline V gene encodes CDR1 SGHRS and CDR2 YFSETQ. The CDR3 DNA reads as TGCGCCAGCAGCCCGACAGGGGACTACGAGCAGTACTTC. Translated: CASSPTGDYEQYF.

This chain uses TRBV2 with TRBJ2-1; D may be TRBD2 (6 bases). V lost 2 bases to trimming and J lost 2 bases, with 10 bases between them. The CDR3 contains 15 residues. Germline lookup yields CDR1 SNHLY and CDR2 FYNNEI. As DNA, the CDR3 is TGTGCCAGCAGTGAACCGTCTAGCGCCTACAATGAGCAGTTCTTC. Its translation is CASSEPSSAYNEQFF.

This clonotype has ten or more counts. This chain connects TRBV29-1 to TRBJ1-5, with 8 bases that match TRBD1. Germline V gene data show CDR1 as SQVTM and CDR2 as ANQGSEA. The V segment lost 5 bases and the J segment 2 bases; nucleotides outside the gene matches: 5. The CDR3 runs 14 residues. The CDR3, as DNA: TGCAGCGTTTCAGGGGGCGCGGGCAATCAGCCCCAGCATTTT. Its protein is CSVSGGAGNQPQHF. The full variable domain, completed using reference TRBV29-1 and TRBJ1-5, is SAVISQKPSRDICQRGTSLTIQCQVDSQVTMMFWYRQQPGQSLTLIATANQGSEATYESGFVIDKFPISRPNLTFSTLTVSNMSPEDSSIYLCSVSGGAGNQPQHFGDGTRLSIL.

The chain uses TRBV20-1 and TRBJ1-1; D call uncertain. The CDR3 length is 14 residues. Trimming cost V 1 base and J 6 bases, with 15 bases left between them. Germline V gene data show CDR1 as DFQATT and CDR2 as SNEGSKA (reference sequence). In DNA, the CDR3 is TGCAGTGCTAGAGCCGGGCCAGTAGTCTCTGAAGCTTTCTTT. Amino acid sequence: CSARAGPVVSEAFF.

This clonotype was detected ten times or more. The chain recombines TRBV6-1 with TRBJ2-3; D ambiguous. The CDR3 length is 17 residues. The germline CDR1 and CDR2 sequences are MNHNS and SASEGT. Trimming took 5 bases from V and 0 from J, leaving 18 bases between them. The CDR3: CASSLRALSTSTDTQYF. CDR3 sequence (DNA): TGTGCCAGCAGTCTCCGGGCCTTAAGTACTAGCACAGATACGCAGTATTTT.

This clonotype was observed at least ten times. J is TRBJ2-3 and V is TRBV12-3 or TRBV12-4, with 11 bases lining up with TRBD1. The V segment lost 3 bases and the J segment 3 bases; nucleotides outside the gene matches: 2. This CDR3 is built from 15 residues. The CDR3 sequence is CASSLRDRGTDTQYF. DNA of the CDR3: TGTGCCAGCAGTTTGCGGGACAGGGGGACAGATACGCAGTATTTT.

The V and J genes are TRBV6-5 and TRBJ2-2, with D perhaps given as TRBD1 or TRBD2 (5 bases each). Trimming took off 2 bases at V and 1 base at J, with 8 bases between the two ends. In germline, CDR1 is MNHEY, CDR2 SVGAGI. CDR3 length: 15 amino acids. The CDR3: CASSYGGRNTGELFF. The CDR3 region has the DNA TGTGCCAGCAGTTACGGGGGACGGAACACCGGGGAGCTGTTTTTT.

The table lists this clonotype with a few counts. The J gene is TRBJ2-5, the V gene TRBV29-1; D call uncertain. CDR3 length equals 13 residues. Trimming shortened V by 3 bases and J by 9 bases, and 17 bases separated the two germline ends. From germline, CDR1 is SQVTM and CDR2 ANQGSEA. The CDR3 DNA sequence: TGCAGCGTTGACACTCAACAGCTTAGCCCCCAGTACTTC. Protein: CSVDTQQLSPQYF.